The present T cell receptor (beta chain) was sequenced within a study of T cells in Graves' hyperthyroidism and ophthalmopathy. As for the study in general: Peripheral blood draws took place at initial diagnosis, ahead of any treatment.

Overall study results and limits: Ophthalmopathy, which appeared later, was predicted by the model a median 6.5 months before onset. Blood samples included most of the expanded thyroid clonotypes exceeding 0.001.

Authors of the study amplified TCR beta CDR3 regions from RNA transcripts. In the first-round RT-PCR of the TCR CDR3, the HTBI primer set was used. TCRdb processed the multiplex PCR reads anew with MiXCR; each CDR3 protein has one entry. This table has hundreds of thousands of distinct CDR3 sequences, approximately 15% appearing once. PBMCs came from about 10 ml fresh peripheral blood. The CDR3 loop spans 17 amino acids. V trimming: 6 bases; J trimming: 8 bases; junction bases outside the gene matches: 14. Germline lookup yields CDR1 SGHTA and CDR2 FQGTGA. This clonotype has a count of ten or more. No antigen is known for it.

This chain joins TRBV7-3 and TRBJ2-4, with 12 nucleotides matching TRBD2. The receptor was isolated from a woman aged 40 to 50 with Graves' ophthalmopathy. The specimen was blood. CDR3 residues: CASRTGLAGTIGDIQYF. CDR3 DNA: TGTGCCAGCAGGACAGGACTAGCGGGAACCATCGGCGACATTCAGTACTTC.